Included here is one T cell receptor (beta chain) sequence, with context. The CDR3 runs to 15 residues. The junction had 6 bases not matched to a gene; V was cut back by 4 bases and J by 0 bases. Germline-derived CDR1 and CDR2 are ENHRY and SYGVKD. This record comes from a study of control samples from healthy donors and cancer patients. TCRdb's table, derived via immunoSEQ multiplex PCR, lists solely in-frame clones and lacks some. Of 75,000 to 90,000 clones listed, roughly nine tenths are singletons. This clonotype was obtained from a man aged 25-40 years in good health. Sequences were obtained from blood. This chain connects TRBV10-3 to TRBJ2-7, with 7 positions matching TRBD1. This chain's CDR3 is CAISAAQGFSYEQYF. The CDR3 DNA reads as TGTGCCATCAGTGCGGCACAGGGGTTCTCCTACGAGCAGTACTTC.